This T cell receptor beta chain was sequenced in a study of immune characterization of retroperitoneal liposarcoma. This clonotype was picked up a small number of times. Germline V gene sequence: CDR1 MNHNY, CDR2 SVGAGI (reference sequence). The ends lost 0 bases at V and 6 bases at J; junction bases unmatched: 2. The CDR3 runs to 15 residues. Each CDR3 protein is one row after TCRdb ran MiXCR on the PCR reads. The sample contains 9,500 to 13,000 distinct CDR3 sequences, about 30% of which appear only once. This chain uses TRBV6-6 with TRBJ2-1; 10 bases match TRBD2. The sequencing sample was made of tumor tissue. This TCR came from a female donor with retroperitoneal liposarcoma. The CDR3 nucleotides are TGTGCCAGCAGTTACTCTAGGACTAGCGGCAATGAGCAGTTCTTC. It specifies CASSYSRTSGNEQFF.